This T cell receptor beta chain was sequenced in a study of blood T cell repertoires in COVID-19. J lost 11 bases, V lost 6 bases, and 11 bases had no gene match. Germline V gives CDR1 MNHEY, CDR2 SVGAGI. There are 13 residues in the CDR3. The table came from immunoSEQ multiplex PCR; TCRdb's copy has only in-frame clones and leaves some out. The sample consists of nearly 250,000 clones, about 82% of them appearing once. This sequence was found in a woman aged 80 or over with COVID-19, enrolled during active disease. Sequenced: peripheral blood. The chain employs TRBV6-5 and TRBJ2-7, with 9 bases that match TRBD1. The CDR3: CASSVPGQGSEYF. Here the CDR3 DNA reads TGTGCCAGCAGCGTCCCGGGACAGGGTTCGGAGTACTTC.